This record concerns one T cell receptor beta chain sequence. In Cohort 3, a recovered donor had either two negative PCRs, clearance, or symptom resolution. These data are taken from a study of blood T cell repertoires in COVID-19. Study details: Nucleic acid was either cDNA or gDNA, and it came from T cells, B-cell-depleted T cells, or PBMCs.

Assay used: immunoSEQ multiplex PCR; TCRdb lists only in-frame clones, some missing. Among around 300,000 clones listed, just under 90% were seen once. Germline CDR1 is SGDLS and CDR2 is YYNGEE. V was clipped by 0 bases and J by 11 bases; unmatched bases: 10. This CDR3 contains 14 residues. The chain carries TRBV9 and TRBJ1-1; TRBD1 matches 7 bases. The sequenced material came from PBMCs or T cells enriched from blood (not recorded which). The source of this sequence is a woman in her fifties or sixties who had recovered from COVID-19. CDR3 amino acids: CASSVDTGEPDAFF. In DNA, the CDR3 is TGTGCCAGCAGCGTAGATACAGGGGAACCCGACGCTTTCTTT.